This TCR beta chain came from a study of cytomegalovirus exposure and HLA in healthy donors (dated by TCRdb to 2016 to 2017). Context from the whole study: According to an earlier analysis of several hundred of the donors, about 190 million T cells yielded some 110 million unique TCR beta sequences and 276 Gb of sequence data. Approximately 300 gigabases of sequencing data and tens of millions of unique TCR sequences were included in an early release covering several hundred HLA-typed donors. Of the 300 to 400 genotyped donors, around 81% fell in the genetic ancestry cluster associated with self-reported Caucasian donors. The study aimed to test whether signatures of past pathogen exposure could be identified by cataloging public T cell receptors. The T cell repertoires of some 670 subjects were profiled by immunosequencing and related to cytomegalovirus serostatus. Besides the first cohort of some 670 subjects, a separate validation cohort made up of roughly 120 different subjects was used. To predict cytomegalovirus infection status, the study combined high-throughput TCR immunosequencing, statistical association of individual TCRs with disease status, and machine learning. A later analysis re-analyzed previously published TCR beta repertoires from 550 to 700 donors and added high-resolution HLA genotyping to study TCR occurrence patterns. Rather than drawing on any new phenotypic data, the later analysis identified candidate immune exposures from TCR beta sequences and the way those sequences occurred across donors. In an earlier analysis of roughly 540 of the donors, high-throughput TCR beta sequencing was used to judge whether each TCR beta V gene segment behaved as functional or pseudogenic. Donor age, sex, ethnicity and CMV serostatus were collected together with the repertoire data. In a later genetic analysis, genome-wide SNP genotypes for about three fifths of the roughly 670 donors were used, and that subset was treated as a discovery cohort. All discovery cohort repertoires had been generated using a single sequencing platform. HLA typing included class I and class II loci at four-digit resolution. Typing coverage differed by locus: A, B, C, DRB1 and DQB1 were typed in roughly 620-640 donors, DQA1 in around 500, DPA1 in some 600, and DPB1 in 450 to 490. A handful of DR-DQ haplotypes were treated as single units for association and clustering because of strong linkage in the cohort. Across around 400 genotyped donors of the cohort, an average of about 220,000 unique TCR beta nucleotide sequences per donor were sequenced, and roughly 20% of those sequences were non-productive.

Remarks on this clone: The antigen it binds to is not known. No per-base quality is available; no much larger clone lies one base away.

The cohort was made up of approximately 700 healthy bone marrow donors. All cohort members were sampled while nominally healthy, although unrecorded immune exposures were likely present. The donor was CMV seropositive and belonged to the group of 250 to 350 seropositive cohort members. A peripheral blood sample was collected from each donor, and TCR beta sequencing was performed on peripheral blood mononuclear cells. The Qiagen DNeasy Blood Extraction Kit was used to extract genomic DNA from the blood cell samples. Library generation was performed with the immunoSEQ multiplex PCR assay. A mixture of 60 forward primers for TCR Vbeta segments and 13 reverse primers for TCR Jbeta segments was used in the multiplex PCR. A multiplex PCR assay on genomic DNA amplified the CDR3 region of rearranged TCR beta genes. Amplified TCR beta libraries were sequenced as 87-base-pair reads on the Illumina HiSeq System. The paper's data handling went like this. Across the 640 or so repertoires, a later analysis counted 60 million to 90 million unique TCR beta chains, 9.5 million to 12 million of which were shared by at least two donors. Raw reads were error-corrected and collapsed into unique sequences by a nearest-neighbor algorithm in which closely related sequences were merged to remove PCR and sequencing errors. V, D and J gene segments were assigned by aligning CDR3 sequences to IMGT reference sequences. For a sequence to be retained, at least a six-nucleotide match to both a V gene segment and a J gene segment was required. Rearrangements were classified as productive when the CDR3 lacked stop codons and remained in frame with V and J, and all other rearrangements were classified as non-productive. Following IMGT convention, CDR3 was defined as the stretch from the second conserved V-encoded cysteine up to the conserved J-encoded phenylalanine. The earlier analysis of more than 450 of the donors excluded sequences that lacked an unambiguous match to a single V gene segment. An earlier analysis of almost 600 of the donors classified V segments as functional when productive rearrangements were above 56.7% and as segregating when the standard deviation between donors was above 5%. A statistical classification framework was built for diagnosing cytomegalovirus status from the catalog of TCR beta chain sequences. In a later analysis, TCR nucleotide sequences were compared against IMGT/GENE-DB human TR gene sequences so that V and J genes could be assigned. Using the TCRdist pipeline, a later analysis assigned CDR3 sequences along with most-parsimonious VDJ recombination scenarios. In a later analysis, each TCR beta chain was defined by its CDR3 amino acid sequence together with its V-gene family, and reads lacking a unique V-gene family were excluded. To address suspected cross-contamination and a sequencing artifact, a later analysis removed 450 to 700 highly shared, low-generation-probability nucleotide sequences. For each public chain, a later analysis derived a clonal expansion index from normalized ranks of inferred template counts within each repertoire. In a later analysis, generation probabilities were computed using a VDJ recombination model fitted to out-of-frame rearrangements, and the results were checked against IGoR. In a later analysis, hypergeometric tests were used to score TCR-TCR, TCR-HLA and TCR-CMV co-occurrence, with a repertoire-size bias correction applied to TCR pairs. A later analysis estimated false discovery rates by permuting HLA or CMV assignments 20 times. In a later analysis, co-occurring TCRs were grouped using DBSCAN, and TCRdist sequence similarity was added for clustering within HLA-allele-positive subsets. Co-occurrence clustering excluded repertoires with fewer than 30,000 or more than 120,000 public chains, plus five with anomalous nucleotide sharing. The source is immuneACCESS, and TCRdb retained only in-frame sequences with V and J called. Part of the clones is not carried over; for the studies checked, unresolved V genes explain less than half of this, and the remainder is unexplained. The V and J calls and clone size were taken over from that table, and D and trimming were inferred from the DNA. Here the sample has about 190,000 clones; roughly four fifths occur a single time. Clones ranked in the top ten supply 2.5% to 4% of the sample.

General study outcomes and caveats: A further reported finding was that TCR beta sequences accurately predicted the HLA-A and HLA-B alleles for most subjects in the first cohort. The sequencing pipeline was judged likely to have produced a cluster of highly shared sequence variants as a technical artifact. Because counts were too low, about 17 rarely observed V segments, including chromosome 9 orphons, were excluded from the earlier analysis of around 590 of the donors. Most CMV-associated TCR beta chains appeared to be HLA-restricted in a later analysis, and the HLA associations seemed to be driven largely by CMV exposure. According to a later analysis, parvovirus B19, influenza, CMV and Epstein-Barr virus appeared linked to several top co-occurrence clusters. A later analysis found that HLA-associated TCR beta chains were more clonally expanded and had lower generation probabilities than equally common non-associated chains. A few of the identified cytomegalovirus-associated TCR beta chains were confirmed in vitro to be specific for cytomegalovirus antigens. The classifier was reported to diagnose cytomegalovirus status with high specificity and sensitivity in both the original and validation cohorts. Most TCR sequences were seen in very few donors, while some public TCRs were found in many individuals. A later genetic analysis reported fewer N-insertions in productive TCRs among donors in an Asian-associated ancestry cluster than the roughly 620-donor mean. HLA typing was unavailable for some donors at each locus, so association tests used only the typed subset. In this cohort, only TCR beta chains were sequenced, and detectable features were limited by the absence of alpha or paired-chain data. The authors suggested that the approach could potentially be generalized to other disease states and immunological phenotypes. CMV serostatus was the only immune exposure information available for the cohort. An earlier analysis of approximately 540 of the donors showed that most TCR beta V segments appeared in productive rearrangements either about 87% or about 30% of the time, which broadly matched IMGT annotations. The study listed approximately 150 TCR beta chains as associated with cytomegalovirus. Some IMGT-functional V segments, including TRBV6-2 and TRBV6-3, could not be distinguished by the 87-base-pair reads and were therefore excluded. Sequencing depth was assumed to be roughly uniform across donors in the presence/absence analyses, though that assumption may not hold. In a later analysis, TCR association rates were found to vary across HLA loci, with the most associated TCRs seen for DRB1 alleles and the fewest for HLA-C alleles. A later genetic analysis associated a missense DCLRE1C variant with V-gene and J-gene trimming of TCR beta chains, and an independent cohort replicated the association. Correlated functional status among segregating V segments might be attributable to linkage disequilibrium, but an unknown experimental factor could not be ruled out. When HLA alleles, especially DR and DQ, strongly co-occurred, attributing TCR associations to individual alleles was difficult. In a later analysis, 16,951 TCR beta sequences were associated with specific HLA alleles at a false discovery rate of 0.05.

The CDR3 runs 16 amino acids, cysteine and phenylalanine included. Only the CDR3 region is kept as DNA, spanning 48 bases read in frame from base 1. After removal of 4 bases from V and 4 bases from J, the junction retains 12 bases not matched to a gene. Taken from the germline V gene, the CDR1 and CDR2 loops are SGHRS and YFSETQ. The receptor chain draws on TRBV5-1 and TRBJ2-5; 8 of the junction bases match TRBD2. This clonotype originated in a young woman in good health and CMV-seropositive. Sequenced sample: PBMCs. CDR3 reads: CASSPRGGALVETQYF. The nucleotide sequence reads TGCGCCAGCAGCCCCCGGGGGGGGGCCTTGGTAGAGACCCAGTACTTC.